The 21 T cell receptor beta chains reported below all come from one sample, sequenced in a study of Tregs in tolerant kidney transplant recipients. Recipients received nonmyeloablative bone marrow transplants from related graft donors, with transient mixed chimerism. Measured with immunoSEQ multiplex PCR; TCRdb has only the in-frame clones, and not every one. This listing includes thousands of clones. This sample comprised CD4+ T cells from blood (PBMCs), obtained 6 months after the transplant. The receptors here all came from a human patient who received a combined kidney and bone marrow transplant. Some T cells may originate from the graft donor.

With respect to this clone: The read falls 3 residues short of the CDR3 end, and the missing part is taken from the germline J gene. The rearrangement uses TRBV20-1 and TRBJ2-1, with TRBD2 as a possible D gene (5 bases). V was trimmed by 2 bases and J by 8 bases, leaving 19 bases between them. The CDR3 runs 15 residues. CDR1 DFQATT and CDR2 SNEGSKA come from the germline V gene (reference sequence). CDR3 sequence: CSARMASSANDEQFF. The CDR3 DNA, read in part, is TGCAGTGCTAGAATGGCTAGCTCCGCAAACGATGAG.

CDR3 protein: CSASTGLGTEAFF. CDR3 DNA, as far as it was read: TGCAGTGCGAGCACAGGGTTGGGCACTGAA. The rearrangement joins TRBV20-1 to TRBJ1-1; D possibly corresponds to TRBD1 (6 bases). The CDR3 extends 3 residues past the end of the read, so its final part is completed from the germline J gene. The CDR3 is 13 residues long. CDR1 and CDR2 (germline): DFQATT, SNEGSKA (reference sequence). Between the trimmed V and J ends, which lost 6 bases and 4 bases, there was a span of 15 bases.

The CDR3: CSARDRQNTGELFF. The CDR3 DNA, read in part, is TGCAGTGCTAGAGACAGGCAGAACACCGGGGAG. The chain couples TRBV20-1 to TRBJ2-2; D is unresolved. The read gets to within 3 residues of the CDR3 end, and the germline J gene fills in the rest. CDR3 size: 14 residues. Germline-derived CDR1 and CDR2 are DFQATT and SNEGSKA (reference sequence). V was cut by 0 bases and J by 1 base, with 6 bases left in between.

The DNA read from the CDR3 is TGTGCCTGGAGTACTCGCAGGGCCAACACTGAA. Its translation: CAWSTRRANTE. The whole CDR3 reads CAWSTRRANTEAFF. The chain joins TRBV30 to TRBJ1-1; the D gene is possibly TRBD1 (5 bases). Sequencing ends 3 residues short of the CDR3 end; the germline J gene provides the rest. The CDR3 covers 14 residues. Between the trimmed V and J ends, which lost 2 bases and 2 bases, there was a span of 12 bases. Germline CDR1 reads GTSNPN; CDR2 reads SVGIG (reference sequence).

About this clone: Read data end 3 residues before the CDR3 end; the end is taken from the germline J gene. The gene calls are TRBV5-1 and TRBJ1-1; D might be TRBD1 (5 bases). Germline loops: CDR1 SGHRS, CDR2 YFSETQ. The CDR3 length is 13 residues. Trimming shortened V by 4 bases and J by 0 bases, and 7 bases separated the two germline ends. CDR3 residues: CASSVRVNTEAFF. CDR3 bases read: TGCGCCAGCAGCGTCAGGGTGAACACTGAA.

Considering frequency, this clone is medium-sized (0.01 to 0.1%). The read halts 3 residues ahead of the CDR3 end, with the missing end drawn from the germline J gene. The chain links TRBV30 to TRBJ1-4, with a weak D call TRBD1 (6 bases). This CDR3 contains 17 residues. V lost 0 bases to trimming and J lost 7 bases, with 21 bases between them. Germline V gene lookup returns CDR1 GTSNPN and CDR2 SVGIG (reference sequence). The CDR3 here is CAWSVEGVKGEGEKLFF. Incomplete CDR3 DNA: TGTGCCTGGAGTGTGGAGGGGGTCAAAGGAGAGGGTGAAAAA.

Of note for this clone: The CDR3 end lies 3 residues beyond the end of the read and is filled in from the germline J gene. J is TRBJ2-5 and V is TRBV28, with D tentatively TRBD1 (5 bases). The CDR3 is 14 amino acids. V was shortened by 2 bases and J by 3 bases, with 10 bases between the two germline ends. The V gene's germline CDR1 is MDHEN and CDR2 SYDVKM. The sequenced part of the CDR3 DNA is TGTGCCAGCAGTTTACCACAGGTAGAAGAGACC. It yields the protein CASSLPQVEET. The whole CDR3 protein is CASSLPQVEETQYF.

Regarding this clone: The DNA ends 3 residues before the CDR3 does, and the rest of the CDR3 is filled in from the germline J gene. This chain joins TRBV20-1 and TRBJ2-3, with TRBD2 matching 15 bases. This CDR3 comprises 16 residues. Germline V gene sequence: CDR1 DFQATT, CDR2 SNEGSKA (reference sequence). Losses at the gene ends were 5 bases for V and 0 bases for J; bases not matched to a gene: 3. The CDR3 reads CSADGTSGRSTDTQYF. CDR3 DNA (partial): TGCAGTGCTGACGGGACTAGCGGGAGGAGCACAGATACG.

A note on this clone: The read finishes 3 residues shy of the CDR3 end, and the germline J gene is used to complete it. This chain links TRBV20-1 with TRBJ2-2; D might be TRBD2 (6 bases). From germline, CDR1 is DFQATT and CDR2 SNEGSKA (reference sequence). The length of the CDR3 is 12 residues. Trimming took 6 bases from V and 5 from J, leaving 10 bases between them. The CDR3 region is CSAGRGTGELFF. The CDR3 DNA, read in part, is TGCAGTGCCGGGCGGGGTACCGGGGAG.

With regard to this clone: The missing CDR3 end, 3 residues past where the read stops, is filled in from the germline J gene. The chain carries TRBV5-4 and TRBJ1-1; TRBD1 aligns across 8 bases. Germline V gives CDR1 SGHNT, CDR2 YYREEE (reference sequence). The CDR3 has 13 residues. V shed 5 bases, J shed 7 bases, and the junction held 7 bases outside the gene matches. The CDR3 bases that were read are TGTGCCAGCAGTCCAGGGGGCATCGGTGAA. It translates to CASSPGGIGE. The complete CDR3 sequence is CASSPGGIGEAFF.

Turning to this clone: Read coverage stops 3 residues before the CDR3 terminus; the germline J gene supplies the remainder. V is TRBV7-2 and J is TRBJ2-1; 11 nucleotides agree with TRBD2. The germline V gene has CDR1 SGHTA and CDR2 FQGNSA. V lost 2 bases to trimming and J lost 6 bases; unmatched junction nucleotides: 3. The CDR3 is 15 residues long. Partial CDR3 DNA: TGTGCCAGCAGCTTACTAGCGGGAGGAAGCAATGAG. This encodes CASSLLAGGSNE. The full CDR3 protein is CASSLLAGGSNEQFF.

A word on this clone: The read gets to within 3 residues of the CDR3 end, and the germline J gene fills in the rest. The chain is built from TRBV30 and TRBJ1-4; D remains unclear. The CDR3 sequence is 16 residues long. CDR1 and CDR2 (germline): GTSNPN, SVGIG (reference sequence). V was pared by 1 base and J by 4 bases, with 16 bases between. The CDR3 here is CAWSGTPTTYNEKLFF. The CDR3 bases that were read are TGTGCCTGGAGTGGTACACCGACAACTTATAATGAAAAA.

On this clone itself: The CDR3 is cut off 3 residues early in the read; its end comes from the germline J gene. The chain combines TRBV19 with TRBJ1-4; TRBD1 might be the D (6 bases). The ends were cut back, 6 bases at V and 7 bases at J, with 15 bases in the middle. The CDR3 covers 14 residues. Germline CDR1 is LNHDA and CDR2 is SQIVND (reference sequence). The CDR3 protein is CASSPQGRSEKLFF. The sequenced CDR3 bases are TGTGCCAGTAGCCCACAGGGAAGGAGTGAAAAA. Together with reference TRBV19 and TRBJ1-4, the CDR3 gives the full variable domain: DGGITQSPKYLFRKEGQNVTLSCEQNLNHDAMYWYRQDPGQGLRLIYYSQIVNDFQKGDIAEGYSVSREKKESFPLTVTSAQKNPTAFYLCASSPQGRSEKLFFGSGTQLSVL.

This clone is deemed medium-sized (0.01 to 0.1%) by its frequency. From the germline J gene comes the end of the CDR3, since the read stops 3 residues before it. The chain employs TRBV20-1 and TRBJ2-1, with 8 bases lining up with TRBD2. Germline assignment: CDR1 DFQATT and CDR2 SNEGSKA (reference sequence). The J segment lost 1 base and the V segment lost 0 bases, leaving 5 bases of the junction unmatched. There are 16 residues in the CDR3. CDR3 DNA, as far as it was read: TGCAGTGCTAGAGATATCGCGGGAGGATCCTACAATGAG. Residues: CSARDIAGGSYNE. The whole CDR3 protein is CSARDIAGGSYNEQFF.

In terms of frequency, this clone is medium-sized (0.01 to 0.1%). The CDR3 goes on 3 residues after the read ends, and that part is filled in from the germline J gene. The genes are TRBV18 and TRBJ1-1; 7 nucleotides line up with TRBD1. Germline trimming cut 0 bases from V and 6 bases from J; bases unmatched to any gene: 10. The CDR3 extends over 16 amino acids. Germline lookup yields CDR1 KGHSH and CDR2 LQKENI. The part of the CDR3 DNA that was read is TGTGCCAGCTCACCACCACGAGTAGGGGGCAGGGCTGAA. Its protein product is CASSPPRVGGRAE. The CDR3 in its entirety is CASSPPRVGGRAEAFF.

For this clone: The CDR3 end falls 3 residues outside the read, so it is completed with the germline J gene. The chain recombines TRBV2 with TRBJ1-1, with D unresolved. Per germline, CDR1 SNHLY and CDR2 FYNNEI. CDR3 size: 13 residues. V lost 4 bases, J lost 5 bases, and 11 bases lay in between. This chain's CDR3 is CASSASPNTEAFF. CDR3 bases read: TGTGCCAGCAGTGCTAGTCCAAATACTGAA.

This clone ranks as medium-sized (0.01 to 0.1%) in terms of frequency. The CDR3 end lies 3 residues beyond the end of the read and is filled in from the germline J gene. This chain links TRBV20-1 with TRBJ1-2; no clear D. The CDR3 contains 10 residues. Germline V gives CDR1 DFQATT, CDR2 SNEGSKA (reference sequence). Trimming took 3 bases from V and 4 from J, leaving 3 bases between them. The CDR3 sequence is CSASSYGYTF. The DNA read from the CDR3 is TGCAGTGCTAGCAGCTATGGC.

This clone is deemed medium-sized by its frequency. With the read ending 3 residues before the CDR3 end, the germline J gene is used to fill in that end. The chain employs TRBV19 and TRBJ2-5; 14 bases are a match to TRBD2. The CDR3 has 16 amino acids. Germline V CDR1 and CDR2: LNHDA, SQIVND (reference sequence). V dropped 5 bases and J dropped 5; count of bases not matched to a gene: 7. The covered CDR3 bases are TGTGCCAGTAGTGTCACCGGGACTAGCGGGAGTGAGACC. Protein product: CASSVTGTSGSET. The entire CDR3 protein is CASSVTGTSGSETQYF.

In the case of this clone: The sequence runs out 3 residues before the end of the CDR3; the remainder is reconstructed from the germline J gene. The chain uses TRBV20-1 and TRBJ1-6; D might be TRBD1 (5 bases). Germline V gives CDR1 DFQATT, CDR2 SNEGSKA (reference sequence). The CDR3 totals 14 residues. V was shortened by 3 bases and J by 5 bases, with 11 bases between the two germline ends. The CDR3 DNA, read in part, is TGCAGTGCTAGGCCAGGGAGAGATAATTCACCC. Protein product: CSARPGRDNSP. The full CDR3 protein is CSARPGRDNSPLHF.

The covered CDR3 bases are TGCGCCAGCAGCTTGGCCGGGGAGGGCCCCTATGGC. Amino acids: CASSLAGEGPYG. The full CDR3 protein is CASSLAGEGPYGYTF. The rearrangement joins TRBV5-1 to TRBJ1-2, with D uncertain. The CDR3 end is not reached by the read, which stops 3 residues before it; the germline J gene fills it in. CDR1 SGHRS and CDR2 YFSETQ come from the germline V gene. The V end was cut by 0 bases, the J end by 4 bases, with 13 bases between. The CDR3 is 15 residues long.

As concerns this clone: The sequenced fragment ends 3 residues before the CDR3 boundary, so the rest is inferred from the germline J gene. The chain couples TRBV28 to TRBJ1-2, with D possibly TRBD1 on 6 matching bases. Between the trimmed V and J ends, which lost 2 bases and 5 bases, there was a span of 12 bases. The CDR3 consists of 14 residues. Germline lookup yields CDR1 MDHEN and CDR2 SYDVKM. CDR3 sequence reads: CASSLEQGRYGYTF. The CDR3 bases that were read are TGTGCCAGCAGTTTAGAACAGGGAAGATATGGC.